This T cell receptor (beta chain) emerged from a study of OX40 agonist ivuxolimab in advanced cancers. Study-wide results and limits: Expanded clones belonging to CD8+ T cells outnumbered, on average, those of CD4+. At doses 0.1 to 3.0 mg/kg, CD4+ and CD8+ clones expanded.

The CDR3 length is 17 residues. The V end was cut by 0 bases, the J end by 5 bases, with 19 bases between. Germline V gene data show CDR1 as SGHAT and CDR2 as FQNNGV. For this clone: Its specificity is not known.

Profiling relied on immunoSEQ multiplex PCR, and the TCRdb table lists in-frame clones only, not all of them. The sample includes 90,000 to 100,000 clones, roughly 95% of them seen just once. The chain recombines TRBV11-2 with TRBJ2-5, with D possibly TRBD1 on 6 matching bases. The starting material was CD4+ or CD8+ T cells sorted from blood, obtained in a trial of the OX40 agonist ivuxolimab. The TCR was taken from an adult with an advanced solid tumor such as melanoma, head and neck, liver or kidney cancer. CDR3 in DNA: TGTGCCAGCAGCTTAGATGTGGGCAGGGGCCAAGGGGAGACCCAGTACTTC. Translated: CASSLDVGRGQGETQYF.